The following is a T cell receptor beta chain sequence with its context. Its antigen is unidentified. These data originate in a study of cytomegalovirus exposure and HLA in healthy donors. For the study at large: Later, an analysis reported that the approximately 120 validation repertoires had used the same platform as the roughly 700 first-cohort repertoires. Notes on the study in general: Three chains linked to CMV were shown in vitro to be specific for CMV antigens. Among TCR beta chains, those listed as cytomegalovirus-associated numbered over 150.

Clones were read by immunoSEQ multiplex PCR, and TCRdb kept only the in-frame ones, dropping some. The sample carries roughly 100,000 clones, about 85% recorded once. This CDR3 comprises 16 residues. Germline CDR1 reads SNHLY; CDR2 reads FYNNEI. V shed 4 bases, J shed 6 bases, and the junction held 8 bases outside the gene matches. The chain combines TRBV2 with TRBJ2-2; 10 bases agree with TRBD1. This TCR derives from a woman between 18 and 29 years old in good health and CMV-seropositive. The material sequenced was PBMCs. CDR3 amino acids: CASSGGPGQGSGELFF. The CDR3 DNA follows: TGTGCCAGCAGTGGGGGGCCGGGACAGGGGTCCGGGGAGCTGTTTTTT.